The clone carrying this T cell receptor beta chain was detected only a few times. The data were taken from a study of response to subunit inactivated influenza vaccine. This CDR3 has 16 residues. With V trimmed by 5 bases and J by 2 bases, 9 bases remained unmatched. TCRdb itself ran the RT-PCR reads through MiXCR, one entry per CDR3 protein. Here the sample spans under 550,000 distinct CDR3 sequences, 7.5% to 8.5% being singletons. The clonotype originates from a man aged 45 to 70 who received an inactivated influenza vaccine. This chain joins TRBV12-3 or TRBV12-4 and TRBJ1-5; 7 bases are shared with TRBD1. The input for sequencing was PBMCs from blood, taken around 25 months after vaccination. The CDR3: CASSPRQGLGNQPQHF. The CDR3 DNA follows: TGTGCCAGCAGTCCCCGACAGGGCCTGGGCAATCAGCCCCAGCATTTT.